The clone carrying this TCR beta chain occurred many times. The CDR3 end falls 3 residues outside the read, so it is completed with the germline J gene. Trimming removed 5 bases at V and 6 bases at J, with 17 bases between. The CDR3 loop spans 15 amino acids. The germline CDR1 and CDR2 sequences are SGHTA and FQGNSA. This record comes from a study of T cell clonality in common variable immunodeficiency. TCRdb keeps only in-frame clones here, not all; method: immunoSEQ multiplex PCR. This repertoire holds about 39,000 clones, and none appear only once. The sequence came from a person between 18 and 75 years old in good health. The sequencing sample was made of peripheral blood mononuclear cells. This chain links TRBV7-2 with TRBJ2-4; possibly TRBD2 for D (7 bases). The CDR3 sequence: CASSDKLGGVNIQYF. CDR3 DNA (partial): TGTGCCAGCAGCGACAAACTAGGGGGGGTAAACATT.